Listed here is a single T cell receptor beta chain. This specimen belongs to a study of response to subunit inactivated influenza vaccine. Trimming stripped 7 bases from V and 5 bases from J, with 18 bases between. Germline V gene lookup returns CDR1 SGHRS and CDR2 YFSETQ. This CDR3 region has 14 residues. TCRdb fed the RT-PCR reads into MiXCR, producing one record per CDR3 protein. The sample includes more than 550,000 distinct CDR3 sequences, over 9.5% seen only once; the top ten take 10%. The source of this sequence is a man over 45 who received an inactivated influenza vaccine. The V call is TRBV5-1, the J call TRBJ1-1; D perhaps matches TRBD1 (5 bases). The sequenced sample was PBMCs from blood, obtained on the day of vaccination. Written as DNA, the CDR3 is TGCGCCAGCCGCCGGGGCGGGGTGGGGACTGAAGCTTTCTTT. Protein sequence: CASRRGGVGTEAFF.